This T cell receptor beta chain originates from a study of early T cells in non-severe SARS-CoV-2 infection. As for the study in general: The input, bulk RNA from unsorted whole blood, was sequenced, and chains were unpaired.

Remarks on this clonotype: Its antigen is undetermined. The junction does not match germline at one end; this may be a read error.

The study's findings and limits: VDJdb-based matching was biased toward anti-spike CD8 responses and missed private and CD4 specificities.

CDR1 and CDR2 (germline): MDHEN, SYDVKM. The CDR3 loop spans 12 amino acids. Each single cDNA molecule received a unique molecular identifier. TCRdb ran MiXCR on the 5' RACE reads and lists one entry per CDR3 protein. The table shows about 64,000 distinct CDR3 sequences, with about 12% occurring only once. The sample was whole blood, taken at baseline. This chain joins TRBV28 and TRBJ1-5, with D unresolved. This TCR derives from an adult who was a healthcare worker with PCR-confirmed SARS-CoV-2 infection or an uninfected control (not recorded which). The CDR3 DNA reads as TGTGCCGGCAGGACGGGCAATCAGCCCCAGCATTTT. Amino acids: CAGRTGNQPQHF.